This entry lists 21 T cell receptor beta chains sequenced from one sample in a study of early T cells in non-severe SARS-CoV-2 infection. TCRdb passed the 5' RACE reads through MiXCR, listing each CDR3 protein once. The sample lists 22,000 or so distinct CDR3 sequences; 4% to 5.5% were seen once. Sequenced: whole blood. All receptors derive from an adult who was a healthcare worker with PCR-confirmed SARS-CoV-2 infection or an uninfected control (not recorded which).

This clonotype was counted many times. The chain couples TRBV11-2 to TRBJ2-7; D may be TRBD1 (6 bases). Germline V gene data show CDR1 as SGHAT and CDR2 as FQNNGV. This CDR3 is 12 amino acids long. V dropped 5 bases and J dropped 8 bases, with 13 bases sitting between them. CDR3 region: CASSPLDSQQYF. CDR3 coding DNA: TGTGCCAGCAGCCCACTGGACAGTCAGCAGTACTTC.

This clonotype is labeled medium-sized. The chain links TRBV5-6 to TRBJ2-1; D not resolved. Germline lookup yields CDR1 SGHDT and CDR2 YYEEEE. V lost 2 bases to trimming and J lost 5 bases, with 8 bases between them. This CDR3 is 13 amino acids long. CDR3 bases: TGTGCCAGCAGCTTCGTCGCGAACAATGAGCAGTTCTTC. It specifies CASSFVANNEQFF. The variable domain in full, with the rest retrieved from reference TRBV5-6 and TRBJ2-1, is DAGVTQSPTHLIKTRGQQVTLRCSPKSGHDTVSWYQQALGQGPQFIFQYYEEEERQRGNFPDRFSGHQFPNYSSELNVNALLLGDSALYLCASSFVANNEQFFGPGTRLTVL.

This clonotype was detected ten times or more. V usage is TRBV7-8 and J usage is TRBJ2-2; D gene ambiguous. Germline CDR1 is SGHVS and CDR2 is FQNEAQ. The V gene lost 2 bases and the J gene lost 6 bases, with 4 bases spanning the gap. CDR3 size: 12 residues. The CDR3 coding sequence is TGTGCCAGCAGCTTACTAGCCGGGGAGCTGTTTTTT. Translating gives CASSLLAGELFF.

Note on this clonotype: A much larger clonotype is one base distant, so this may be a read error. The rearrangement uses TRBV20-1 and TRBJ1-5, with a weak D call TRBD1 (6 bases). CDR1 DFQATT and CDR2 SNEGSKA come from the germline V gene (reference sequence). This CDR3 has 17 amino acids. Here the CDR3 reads CRARGTSSRGPYQPQHF. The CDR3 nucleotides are TGCAGAGCGAGGGGCACATCCTCCCGGGGGCCCTATCAGCCCCAGCATTTT.

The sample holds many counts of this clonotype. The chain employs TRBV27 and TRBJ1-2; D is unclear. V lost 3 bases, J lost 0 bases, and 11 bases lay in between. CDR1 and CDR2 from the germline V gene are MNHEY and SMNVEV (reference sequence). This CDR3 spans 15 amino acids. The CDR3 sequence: CASSLASHSNYGYTF. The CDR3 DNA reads TGTGCCAGCAGTTTGGCCAGTCACTCTAACTATGGCTACACCTTC.

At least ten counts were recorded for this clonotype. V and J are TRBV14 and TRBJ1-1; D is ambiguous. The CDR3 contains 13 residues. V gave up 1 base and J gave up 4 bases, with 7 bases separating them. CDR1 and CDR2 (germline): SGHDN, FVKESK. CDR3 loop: CASSQVVGTEAFF. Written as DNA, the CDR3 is TGTGCCAGCAGCCAAGTTGTGGGCACTGAAGCTTTCTTT.

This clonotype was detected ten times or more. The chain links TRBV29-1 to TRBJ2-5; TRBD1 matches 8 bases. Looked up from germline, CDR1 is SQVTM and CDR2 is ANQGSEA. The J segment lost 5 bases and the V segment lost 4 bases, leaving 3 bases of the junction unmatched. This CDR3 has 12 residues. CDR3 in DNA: TGCAGCGTTGCACAGGGGGTTGAGACCCAGTACTTC. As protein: CSVAQGVETQYF.

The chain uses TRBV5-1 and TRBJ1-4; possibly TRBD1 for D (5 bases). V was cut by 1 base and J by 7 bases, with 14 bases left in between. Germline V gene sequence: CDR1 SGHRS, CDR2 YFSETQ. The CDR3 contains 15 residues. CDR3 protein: CASSLMGDGGEKLFF. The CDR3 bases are TGCGCCAGCAGCTTGATGGGGGACGGAGGTGAAAAACTGTTTTTT.

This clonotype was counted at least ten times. The CDR3 sequence: CASSPTPALGSPLHF. CDR3 DNA: TGTGCCAGCAGCCCCACCCCCGCACTAGGTTCACCCCTCCACTTT. V and J are TRBV28 and TRBJ1-6; D ambiguous. CDR3 length: 15 residues. Between the trimmed V and J ends, which lost 6 bases and 9 bases, there was a span of 18 bases. CDR1 and CDR2 (germline): MDHEN, SYDVKM.

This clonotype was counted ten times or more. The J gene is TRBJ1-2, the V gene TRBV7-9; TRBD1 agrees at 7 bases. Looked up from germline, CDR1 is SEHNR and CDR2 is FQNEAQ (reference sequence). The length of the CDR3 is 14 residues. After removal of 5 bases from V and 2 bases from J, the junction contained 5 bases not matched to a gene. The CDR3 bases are TGTGCCAGCAGCCCTGGGGACAGAAACTATGGCTACACCTTC. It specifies CASSPGDRNYGYTF.

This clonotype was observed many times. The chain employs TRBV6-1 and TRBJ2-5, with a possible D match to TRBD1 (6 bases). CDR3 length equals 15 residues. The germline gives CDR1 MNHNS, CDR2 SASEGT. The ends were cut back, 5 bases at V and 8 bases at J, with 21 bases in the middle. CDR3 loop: CASSLQGSGVETQYF. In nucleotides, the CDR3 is TGTGCCAGCAGTCTACAGGGTTCCGGGGTAGAAACCCAGTACTTC.

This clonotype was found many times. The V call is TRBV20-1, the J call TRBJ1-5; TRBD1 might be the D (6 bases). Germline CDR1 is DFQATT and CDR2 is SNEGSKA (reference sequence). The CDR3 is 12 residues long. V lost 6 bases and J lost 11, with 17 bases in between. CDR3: CSARDTLKAQHF. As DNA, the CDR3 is TGCAGTGCCCGGGACACCCTAAAGGCCCAGCATTTT.

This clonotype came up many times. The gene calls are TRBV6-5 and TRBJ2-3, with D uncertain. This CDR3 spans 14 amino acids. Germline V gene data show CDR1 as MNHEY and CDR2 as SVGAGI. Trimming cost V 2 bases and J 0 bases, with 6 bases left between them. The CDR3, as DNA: TGTGCCAGCAGTTACGGACCGAGCACAGATACGCAGTATTTT. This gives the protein CASSYGPSTDTQYF.

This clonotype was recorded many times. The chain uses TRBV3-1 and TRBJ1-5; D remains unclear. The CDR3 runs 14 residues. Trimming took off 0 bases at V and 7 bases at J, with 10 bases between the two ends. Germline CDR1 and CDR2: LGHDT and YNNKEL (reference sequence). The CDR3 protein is CASSQDWTRQPQHF. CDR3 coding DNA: TGTGCCAGCAGCCAAGATTGGACGAGGCAGCCCCAGCATTTT.

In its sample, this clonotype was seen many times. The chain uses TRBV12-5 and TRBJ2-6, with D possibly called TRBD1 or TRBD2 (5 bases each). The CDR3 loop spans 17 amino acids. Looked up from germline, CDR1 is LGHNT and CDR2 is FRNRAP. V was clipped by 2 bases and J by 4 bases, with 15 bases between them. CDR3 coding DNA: TGTGCTAGTGGTTTGATGAACCGGGGACCGGGGGCCAACGTCCTGACTTTC. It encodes CASGLMNRGPGANVLTF.

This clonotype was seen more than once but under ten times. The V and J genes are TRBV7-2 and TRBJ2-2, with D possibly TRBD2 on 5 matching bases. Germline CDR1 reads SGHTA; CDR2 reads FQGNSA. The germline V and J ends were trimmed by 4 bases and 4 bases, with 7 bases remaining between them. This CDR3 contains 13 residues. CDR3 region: CASSSGLTGELFF. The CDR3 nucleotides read TGTGCCAGCAGCTCAGGACTCACCGGGGAGCTGTTTTTT.

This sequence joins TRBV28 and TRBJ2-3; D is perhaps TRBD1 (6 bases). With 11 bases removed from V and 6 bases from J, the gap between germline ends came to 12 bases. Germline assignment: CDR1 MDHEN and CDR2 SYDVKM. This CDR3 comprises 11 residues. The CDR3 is CAGGNLDTQYF. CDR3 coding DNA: TGTGCCGGGGGCAACTTGGATACGCAGTATTTT.

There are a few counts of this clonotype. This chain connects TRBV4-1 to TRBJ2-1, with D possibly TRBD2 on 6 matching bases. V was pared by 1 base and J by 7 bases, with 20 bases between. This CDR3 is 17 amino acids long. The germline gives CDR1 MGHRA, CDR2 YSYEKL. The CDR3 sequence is CASSQGALRSGGNEQFF. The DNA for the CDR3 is TGCGCCAGCAGCCAAGGGGCCCTTCGGAGTGGGGGGAATGAGCAGTTCTTC.

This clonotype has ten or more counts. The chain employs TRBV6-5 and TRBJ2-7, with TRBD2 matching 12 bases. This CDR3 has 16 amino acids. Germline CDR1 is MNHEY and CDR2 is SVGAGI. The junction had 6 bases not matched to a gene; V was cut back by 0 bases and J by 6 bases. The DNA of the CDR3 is TGTGCCAGCAGTTACTCGGCTAGCGGGGGGGGTTTCGAGCAGTACTTC. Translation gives CASSYSASGGGFEQYF.

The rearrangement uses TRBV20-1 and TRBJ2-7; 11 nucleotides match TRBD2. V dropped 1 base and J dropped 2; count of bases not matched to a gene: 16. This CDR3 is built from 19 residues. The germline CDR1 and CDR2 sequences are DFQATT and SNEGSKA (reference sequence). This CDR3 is CSARVPRTRTSGSTYEQYF. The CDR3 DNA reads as TGCAGTGCTAGAGTCCCTCGAACCCGGACTAGCGGGTCCACCTACGAGCAGTACTTC.

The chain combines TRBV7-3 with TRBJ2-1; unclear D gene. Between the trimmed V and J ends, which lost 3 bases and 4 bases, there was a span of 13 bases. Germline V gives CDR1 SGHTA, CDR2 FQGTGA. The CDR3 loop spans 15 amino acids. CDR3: CASSFRGVSYNEQFF. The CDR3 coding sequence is TGTGCCAGCAGCTTCCGAGGTGTTTCGTACAATGAGCAGTTCTTC.